This is a list of T cell receptor beta chains from one sample in a study of cytotoxic CD8 clonotypes in ibrutinib-treated CLL. Some clones are missing from TCRdb's copy, which holds only in-frame ones; the method was immunoSEQ multiplex PCR. The table includes about 140,000 clones, about 80% detected once. Sequencing used PBMCs, obtained after 12 months of ibrutinib treatment. These TCRs come from a human donor with chronic lymphocytic leukemia. Each CDR3 is given with its conserved first and last residue. A D gene is named only where the DNA matches it firmly. Rows give clone size only sometimes, using once, few, many, or a class for an expanded clone.

cdr3_aa cdr3_nt j_call v_call d_call clone_size
CATQRGTGGVHSPLHF TGTGCCACCCAACGAGGCACAGGGGGCGTACATTCACCCCTCCACTTT TRBJ1-6 TRBV19 TRBD1 -
CASSQGTTKNIQYF TGTGCCAGCAGTCAGGGGACTACCAAAAACATTCAGTACTTC TRBJ2-4 TRBV28 - -
CASSVASLVWETQYF TGTGCCAGCAGCGTAGCGAGTTTGGTTTGGGAGACCCAGTACTTC TRBJ2-5 TRBV9 - -
CASSLGGRYTDTQYF TGTGCCAGCAGCTTAGGCGGGAGGTACACAGATACGCAGTATTTT TRBJ2-3 TRBV7-3 TRBD2 -
CASSVYGENEKLFF TGTGCCAGCAGTGTATACGGGGAGAATGAAAAACTGTTTTTT TRBJ1-4 TRBV25-1 - -
CASRLQLMGYTF TGTGCCAGCCGTCTTCAGTTAATGGGCTACACCTTC TRBJ1-2 TRBV28 - -
CASSDFTYLTATGGEQYF TGTGCCAGCAGCGATTTCACATATTTGACAGCGACTGGCGGCGAGCAGTACTTC TRBJ2-7 TRBV2 - -
CASSLTSGGPQETQYF TGTGCCAGCAGCTTGACTAGCGGAGGACCACAAGAGACCCAGTACTTC TRBJ2-5 TRBV7-2 TRBD2 -
CASSEAGMNTEAFF TGTGCCAGCAGTGAGGCAGGCATGAACACTGAAGCTTTCTTT TRBJ1-1 TRBV2 - few
CASGTREYNEQFF TGTGCCAGCGGGACTAGAGAATACAATGAGCAGTTCTTC TRBJ2-1 TRBV2 TRBD2 -